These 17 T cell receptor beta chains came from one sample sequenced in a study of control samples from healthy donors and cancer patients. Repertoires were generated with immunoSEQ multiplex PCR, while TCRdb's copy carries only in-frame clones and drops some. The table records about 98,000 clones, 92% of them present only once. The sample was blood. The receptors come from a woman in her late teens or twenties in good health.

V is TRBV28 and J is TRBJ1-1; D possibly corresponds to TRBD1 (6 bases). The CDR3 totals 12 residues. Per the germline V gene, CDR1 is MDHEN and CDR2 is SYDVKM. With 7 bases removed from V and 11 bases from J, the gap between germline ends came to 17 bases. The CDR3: CASILLGGRAFF. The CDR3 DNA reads TGTGCCAGCATCCTACTCGGGGGGCGGGCTTTCTTT.

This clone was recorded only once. The CDR3 here is CASSLGGFGNTIYF. The CDR3 DNA follows: TGTGCCAGCAGCTTGGGCGGTTTCGGAAACACCATATATTTT. The V and J genes are TRBV5-4 and TRBJ1-3; D unclear. Germline V gene data show CDR1 as SGHNT and CDR2 as YYREEE (reference sequence). V gave up 0 bases and J gave up 4 bases, with 8 bases separating them. This CDR3 has 14 residues. Variable domain in full (rest from reference TRBV5-4 and TRBJ1-3): ETGVTQSPTHLIKTRGQQVTLRCSSQSGHNTVSWYQQALGQGPQFIFQYYREEENGRGNFPPRFSGLQFPNYSSELNVNALELDDSALYLCASSLGGFGNTIYFGEGSWLTVV.

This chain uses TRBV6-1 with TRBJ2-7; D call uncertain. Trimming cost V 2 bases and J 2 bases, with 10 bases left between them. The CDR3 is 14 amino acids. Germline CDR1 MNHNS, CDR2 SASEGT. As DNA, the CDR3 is TGTGCCAGCAGTGAACTGGGTACGGCCTACGAGCAGTACTTC. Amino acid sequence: CASSELGTAYEQYF.

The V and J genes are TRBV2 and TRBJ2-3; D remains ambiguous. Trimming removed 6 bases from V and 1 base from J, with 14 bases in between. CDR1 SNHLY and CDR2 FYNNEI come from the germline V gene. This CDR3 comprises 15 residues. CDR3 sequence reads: CASRSDPAGTDTQYF. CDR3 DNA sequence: TGTGCCAGCAGATCCGACCCAGCCGGCACAGATACGCAGTATTTT.

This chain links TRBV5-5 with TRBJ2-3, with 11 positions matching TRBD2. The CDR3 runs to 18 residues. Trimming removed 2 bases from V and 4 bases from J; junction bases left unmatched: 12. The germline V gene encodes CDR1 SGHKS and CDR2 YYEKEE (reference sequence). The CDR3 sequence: CASSFTSGRVGRSDTQYF. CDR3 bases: TGTGCCAGCAGCTTTACTAGCGGGAGAGTGGGGCGGTCAGATACGCAGTATTTT.

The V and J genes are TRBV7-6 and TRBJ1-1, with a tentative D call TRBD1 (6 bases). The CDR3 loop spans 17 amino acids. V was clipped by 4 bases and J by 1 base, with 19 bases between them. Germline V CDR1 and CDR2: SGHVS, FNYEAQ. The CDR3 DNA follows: TGTGCCAGCAGCTCCGGTTCCCCGTGGACAGCGAACACTGAAGCTTTCTTT. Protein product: CASSSGSPWTANTEAFF.

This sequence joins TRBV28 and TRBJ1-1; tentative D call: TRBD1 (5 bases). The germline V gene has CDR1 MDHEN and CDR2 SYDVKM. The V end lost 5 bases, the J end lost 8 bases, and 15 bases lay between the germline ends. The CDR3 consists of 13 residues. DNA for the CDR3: TGTGCCAGCAGTCCCCGGAGGGGCGAAGAAGCTTTCTTT. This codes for CASSPRRGEEAFF.

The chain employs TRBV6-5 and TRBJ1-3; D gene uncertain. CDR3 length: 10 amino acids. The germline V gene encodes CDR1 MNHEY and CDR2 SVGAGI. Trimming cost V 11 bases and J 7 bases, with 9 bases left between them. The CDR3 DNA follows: TGTGCCGCAGGCTTGAACACCATATATTTT. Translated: CAAGLNTIYF.

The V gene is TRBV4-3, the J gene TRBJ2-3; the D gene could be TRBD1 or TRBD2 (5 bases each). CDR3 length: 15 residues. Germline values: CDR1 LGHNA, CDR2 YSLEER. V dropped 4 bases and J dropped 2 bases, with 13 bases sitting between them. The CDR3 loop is CASSRSGAYTDTQYF. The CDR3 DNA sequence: TGCGCCAGCAGCCGGTCCGGGGCTTACACAGATACGCAGTATTTT.

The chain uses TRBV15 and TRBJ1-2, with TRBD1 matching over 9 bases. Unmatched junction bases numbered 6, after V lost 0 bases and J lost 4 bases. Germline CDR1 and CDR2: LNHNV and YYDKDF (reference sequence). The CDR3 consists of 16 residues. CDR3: CATSRDRGQGIYGYTF. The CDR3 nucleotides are TGTGCCACCAGCAGAGATAGGGGACAGGGTATCTATGGCTACACCTTC.

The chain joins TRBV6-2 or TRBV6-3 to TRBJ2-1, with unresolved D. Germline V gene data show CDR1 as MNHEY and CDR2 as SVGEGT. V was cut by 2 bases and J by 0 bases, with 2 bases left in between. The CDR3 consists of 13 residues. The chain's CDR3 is CASSYSSYNEQFF. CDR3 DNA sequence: TGTGCCAGCAGTTACAGCTCCTACAATGAGCAGTTCTTC.

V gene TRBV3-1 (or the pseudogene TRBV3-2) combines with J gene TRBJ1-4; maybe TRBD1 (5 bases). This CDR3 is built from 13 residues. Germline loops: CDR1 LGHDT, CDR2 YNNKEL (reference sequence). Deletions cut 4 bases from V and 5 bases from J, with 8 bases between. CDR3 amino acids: CASSPWGNEKLFF. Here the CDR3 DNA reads TGTGCCAGCAGCCCCTGGGGGAATGAAAAACTGTTTTTT.

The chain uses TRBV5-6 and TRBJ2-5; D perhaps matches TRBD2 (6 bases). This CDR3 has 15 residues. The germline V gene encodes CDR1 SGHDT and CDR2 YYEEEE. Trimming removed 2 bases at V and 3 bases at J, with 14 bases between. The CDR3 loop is CASSLGGVMKETQYF. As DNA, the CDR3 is TGTGCCAGCAGCTTAGGAGGGGTCATGAAAGAGACCCAGTACTTC.

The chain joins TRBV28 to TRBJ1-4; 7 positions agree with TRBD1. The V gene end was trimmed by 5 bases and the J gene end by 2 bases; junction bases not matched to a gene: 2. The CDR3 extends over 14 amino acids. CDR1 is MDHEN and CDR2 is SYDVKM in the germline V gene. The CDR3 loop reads CASSLTGTNEKLFF. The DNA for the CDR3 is TGTGCCAGCAGTCTGACAGGGACTAATGAAAAACTGTTTTTT.

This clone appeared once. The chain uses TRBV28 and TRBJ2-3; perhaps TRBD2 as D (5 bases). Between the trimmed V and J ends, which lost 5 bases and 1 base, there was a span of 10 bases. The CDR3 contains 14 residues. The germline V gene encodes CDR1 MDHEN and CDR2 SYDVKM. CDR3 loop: CASSPGLGTDTQYF. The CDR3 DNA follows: TGTGCCAGCAGTCCGGGATTGGGCACAGATACGCAGTATTTT.

This CDR3 is CASSYSNPGHYGYTF. Here the CDR3 DNA reads TGTGCCAGCAGTTACTCGAATCCGGGACACTATGGCTACACCTTC. The chain links TRBV6-5 to TRBJ1-2, with D possibly matching TRBD1 (5 bases). The V gene lost 0 bases and the J gene lost 3 bases, with 11 bases spanning the gap. Germline V gives CDR1 MNHEY, CDR2 SVGAGI. This CDR3 contains 15 residues.

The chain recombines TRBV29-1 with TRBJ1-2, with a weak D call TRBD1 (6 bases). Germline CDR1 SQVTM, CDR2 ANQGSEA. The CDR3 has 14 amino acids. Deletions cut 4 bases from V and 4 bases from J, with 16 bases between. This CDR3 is CSVAPTGSGYGYTF. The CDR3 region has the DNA TGCAGCGTTGCCCCAACAGGGTCCGGCTATGGCTACACCTTC.